These 3 T cell receptor beta chains came from one sample sequenced in a study of CD8 T cells in Susac syndrome (dated by TCRdb to between 2019 and 2020). The protocol used for the library was the immunoSEQ multiplex PCR assay. RNA was extracted with the RNeasy kit and about 0.5 to 1 ug was reverse transcribed using random hexamers. Through fastp at Q25 and MiXCR, TCRdb rebuilt clones from the public reads, retaining in-frame beta chains. Rows with a matching CDR3 protein are joined into one entry that keeps the most common DNA and genes. In all, the sample holds some 170,000 distinct CDR3 sequences, and roughly 95% of those were seen once. Together, the top ten hold 0.1% of the sample. The specimen sequenced was CD4+ T cells from PBMCs. The receptors were sampled from a human donor in good health.

The chain combines TRBV7-9 with TRBJ1-1; 10 nucleotides match TRBD1. Germline V gene sequence: CDR1 SEHNR, CDR2 FQNEAQ (reference sequence). The CDR3 has 14 amino acids. The V and J ends lost 11 bases and 3 bases, in that order; junction bases with no gene match: 9. The CDR3 here is CASRGTGDDTEAFF. The CDR3 DNA is TGTGCCTCAAGGGGGACAGGGGATGACACTGAAGCTTTCTTT.

The rearrangement uses TRBV30 and TRBJ1-5; D is unresolved. The CDR3 runs to 14 residues. The ends were cut back, 1 base at V and 9 bases at J, with 16 bases in the middle. Germline V CDR1 and CDR2: GTSNPN, SVGIG (reference sequence). The CDR3 region has the DNA TGTGCCTGGAGTGGCGATTCCGATCTATCGCCCCAGCATTTT. Protein sequence: CAWSGDSDLSPQHF.

J is TRBJ2-1 and V is TRBV12-3 or TRBV12-4; 9 positions agree with TRBD2. The CDR3 runs 15 residues. Losses at the gene ends were 5 bases for V and 3 bases for J; bases not matched to a gene: 5. CDR3 loop: CASSVGLAIYNEQFF. In DNA form, the CDR3 reads TGTGCCAGCAGTGTAGGACTAGCGATCTACAATGAGCAGTTCTTC.